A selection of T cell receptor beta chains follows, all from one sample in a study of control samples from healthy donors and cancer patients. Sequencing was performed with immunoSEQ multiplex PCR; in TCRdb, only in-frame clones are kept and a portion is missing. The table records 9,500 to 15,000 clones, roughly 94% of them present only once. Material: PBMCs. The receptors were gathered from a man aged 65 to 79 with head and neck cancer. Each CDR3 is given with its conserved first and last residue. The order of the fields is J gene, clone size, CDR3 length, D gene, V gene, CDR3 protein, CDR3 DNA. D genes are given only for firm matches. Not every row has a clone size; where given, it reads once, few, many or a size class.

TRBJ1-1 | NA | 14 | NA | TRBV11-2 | CASSSLQGRTEAFF | TGTGCCAGCAGCTCCCTACAGGGTAGGACTGAAGCTTTCTTT
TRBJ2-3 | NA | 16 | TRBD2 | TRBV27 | CASSPWTSAFTDTQYF | TGTGCCAGCAGTCCCTGGACTAGCGCATTCACAGATACGCAGTATTTT
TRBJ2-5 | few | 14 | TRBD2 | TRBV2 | CASSESSGKETQYF | TGTGCCAGCAGTGAGTCCAGCGGGAAAGAGACCCAGTACTTC
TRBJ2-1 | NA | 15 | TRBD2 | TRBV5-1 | CASSLGVTSNNEQFF | TGCGCCAGCAGCTTAGGCGTGACTAGCAACAATGAGCAGTTCTTC
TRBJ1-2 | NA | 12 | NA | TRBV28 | CASSPGLYGYTF | TGTGCCAGCAGTCCGGGATTATATGGCTACACCTTC
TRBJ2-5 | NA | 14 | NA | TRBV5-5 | CASSPGPLRETQYF | TGTGCCAGCAGCCCCGGGCCCCTAAGGGAGACCCAGTACTTC
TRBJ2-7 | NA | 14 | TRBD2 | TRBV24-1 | CATTARGGKYEQYF | TGTGCCACCACCGCCCGGGGGGGTAAGTACGAGCAGTACTTC
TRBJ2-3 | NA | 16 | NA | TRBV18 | CASSPGLRGEADTQYF | TGTGCCAGCTCACCGGGGTTGCGGGGAGAGGCAGATACGCAGTATTTT
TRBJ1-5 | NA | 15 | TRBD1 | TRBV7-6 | CASSPAGQFNQPQHF | TGTGCCAGCAGCCCGGCGGGACAGTTCAATCAGCCCCAGCATTTT
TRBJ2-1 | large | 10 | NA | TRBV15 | CATGRNEQFF | TGTGCCACCGGCCGCAATGAGCAGTTCTTC
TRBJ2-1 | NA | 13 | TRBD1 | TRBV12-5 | CASGPIDRGEQFF | TGTGCTAGTGGCCCCATCGACAGGGGTGAGCAGTTCTTC
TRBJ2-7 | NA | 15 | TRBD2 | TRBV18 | CASSPGGGPAYEQYF | TGTGCCAGCTCACCAGGGGGAGGGCCAGCTTACGAGCAGTACTTC
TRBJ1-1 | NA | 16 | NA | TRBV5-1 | CASSTEQGRGNTEAFF | TGCGCCAGCAGCACCGAGCAGGGCCGGGGGAACACTGAAGCTTTCTTT
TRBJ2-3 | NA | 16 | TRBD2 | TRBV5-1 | CASSPGTSGGADTQYF | TGCGCCAGCAGCCCCGGGACTAGCGGGGGAGCAGATACGCAGTATTTT
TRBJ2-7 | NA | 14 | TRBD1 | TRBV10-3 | CAISAGTGGYEQYF | TGTGCCATCAGTGCCGGGACAGGGGGTTACGAGCAGTACTTC
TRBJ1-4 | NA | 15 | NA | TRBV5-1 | CASSLWGATNEKLFF | TGCGCCAGCAGCTTGTGGGGTGCAACTAATGAAAAACTGTTTTTT
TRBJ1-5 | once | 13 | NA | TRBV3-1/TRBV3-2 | CASSQPEGQPQHF | TGTGCCAGCAGCCAACCAGAGGGGCAGCCCCAGCATTTT
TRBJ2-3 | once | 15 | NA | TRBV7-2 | CASSPGPTLFDTQYF | TGTGCCAGCAGCCCGGGACCTACTTTGTTTGATACGCAGTATTTT
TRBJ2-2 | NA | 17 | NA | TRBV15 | CATSRDEWQGRTGELFF | TGTGCCACCAGCAGAGATGAATGGCAGGGTAGGACCGGGGAGCTGTTTTTT
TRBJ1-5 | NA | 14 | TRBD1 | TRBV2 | CASSDIQGNQPQHF | TGTGCCAGCAGCGACATACAGGGGAATCAGCCCCAGCATTTT
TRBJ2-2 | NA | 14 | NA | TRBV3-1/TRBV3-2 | CASSQDSRAGELFF | TGTGCCAGCAGCCAAGACTCTAGGGCCGGGGAGCTGTTTTTT
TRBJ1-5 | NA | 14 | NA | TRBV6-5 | CASRADISNQPQHF | TGTGCCAGCAGGGCTGACATAAGCAATCAGCCCCAGCATTTT
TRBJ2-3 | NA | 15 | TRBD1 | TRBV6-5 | CASSGQGKPTDTQYF | TGTGCCAGCTCGGGACAGGGGAAACCGACAGATACGCAGTATTTT
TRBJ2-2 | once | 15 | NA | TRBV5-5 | CASSSTGTSTGELFF | TGTGCCAGCAGCTCAACCGGGACGTCCACCGGGGAGCTGTTTTTT
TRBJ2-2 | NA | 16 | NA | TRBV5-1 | CASALTGTAYTGELFF | TGCGCCAGCGCGCTCACCGGGACTGCATACACCGGGGAGCTGTTTTTT
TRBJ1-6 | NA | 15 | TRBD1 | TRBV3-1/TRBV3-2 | CASSQEGQGGSPLHF | TGTGCCAGCAGCCAAGAGGGACAGGGTGGTTCACCCCTCCACTTT
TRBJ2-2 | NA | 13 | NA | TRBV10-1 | CASSESGAGELFF | TGCGCCAGCAGTGAGTCGGGGGCCGGGGAGCTGTTTTTT
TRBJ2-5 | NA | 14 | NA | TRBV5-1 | CASSRDGGEETQYF | TGCGCCAGCAGCCGGGACGGGGGAGAGGAGACCCAGTACTTC
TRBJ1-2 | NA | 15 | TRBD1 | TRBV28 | CASSGADRGVSGYTF | TGTGCCAGCAGTGGAGCGGACAGGGGTGTCTCTGGCTACACCTTC
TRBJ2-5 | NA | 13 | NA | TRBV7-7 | CASSPTGKETQYF | TGTGCCAGCAGTCCTACAGGGAAAGAGACCCAGTACTTC
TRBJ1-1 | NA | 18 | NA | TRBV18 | CASSPLMGTRGYGTEAFF | TGTGCCAGCTCACCCCTGATGGGAACACGGGGGTATGGGACTGAAGCTTTCTTT
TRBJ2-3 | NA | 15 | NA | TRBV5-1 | CASSPYRRTADTQYF | TGCGCCAGCAGCCCCTATCGCCGGACGGCCGATACGCAGTATTTT
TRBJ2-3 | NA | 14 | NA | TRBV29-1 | CSVEERVLRDTQYF | TGCAGCGTTGAGGAAAGGGTGCTCAGGGATACGCAGTATTTT
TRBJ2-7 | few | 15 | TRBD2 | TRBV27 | CASSLGGGGAWEQYF | TGTGCCAGCAGTTTAGGCGGCGGGGGGGCTTGGGAGCAGTACTTC
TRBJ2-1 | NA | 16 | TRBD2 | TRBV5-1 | CASSAPGLAIDNEQFF | TGCGCCAGCAGCGCGCCGGGACTAGCGATAGACAATGAGCAGTTCTTC
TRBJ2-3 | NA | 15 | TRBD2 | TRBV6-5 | CASRSGGAGTDTQYF | TGTGCCAGCAGAAGCGGGGGGGCGGGCACAGATACGCAGTATTTT
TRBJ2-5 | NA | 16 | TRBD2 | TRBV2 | CASRETSGGARETQYF | TGTGCCAGCAGGGAGACTAGCGGGGGGGCCCGAGAGACCCAGTACTTC
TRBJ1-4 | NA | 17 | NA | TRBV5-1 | CASSLAASAGTNEKLFF | TGCGCCAGCAGCCTTGCAGCCTCCGCGGGGACTAATGAAAAACTGTTTTTT
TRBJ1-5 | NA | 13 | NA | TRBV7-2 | CASSLEGAQPQHF | TGTGCCAGCAGCCTGGAAGGGGCTCAGCCCCAGCATTTT
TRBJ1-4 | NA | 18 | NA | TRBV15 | CATSPSVGGATTNEKLFF | TGTGCCACCAGCCCCAGTGTAGGGGGGGCAACAACTAATGAAAAACTGTTTTTT
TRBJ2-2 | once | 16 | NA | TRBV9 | CASSVGTGVSTGELFF | TGTGCCAGCAGCGTAGGGACGGGAGTGAGCACCGGGGAGCTGTTTTTT
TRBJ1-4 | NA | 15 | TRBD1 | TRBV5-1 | CASSLEGQGNEKLFF | TGCGCCAGCAGCTTGGAGGGACAGGGTAATGAAAAACTGTTTTTT
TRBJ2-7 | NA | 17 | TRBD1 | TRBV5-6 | CASSSIKTGTGFLEQYF | TGTGCCAGCAGCTCCATTAAAACCGGGACAGGGTTTCTCGAGCAGTACTTC
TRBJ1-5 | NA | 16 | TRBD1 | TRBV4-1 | CASSQEVTGGDQPQHF | TGCGCCAGCAGCCAAGAGGTGACAGGGGGCGATCAGCCCCAGCATTTT
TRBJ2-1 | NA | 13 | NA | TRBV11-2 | CASSRQVIGEQFF | TGTGCCAGCAGCCGACAGGTTATCGGTGAGCAGTTCTTC
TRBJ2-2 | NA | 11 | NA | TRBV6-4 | CASTHTGELFF | TGTGCCAGCACTCACACCGGGGAGCTGTTTTTT
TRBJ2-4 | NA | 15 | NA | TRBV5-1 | CASSLGGVSKNIQYF | TGCGCCAGCAGCCTGGGGGGCGTGAGCAAAAACATTCAGTACTTC
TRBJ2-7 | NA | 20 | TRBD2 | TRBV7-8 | CASSLAPTSGSLSRSYEQYF | TGTGCCAGCAGCTTAGCGCCAACTAGCGGGAGTTTGTCGCGCTCCTACGAGCAGTACTTC
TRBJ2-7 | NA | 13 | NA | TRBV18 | CASSRTESYEQYF | TGTGCCAGCTCACGGACGGAGTCCTACGAGCAGTACTTC
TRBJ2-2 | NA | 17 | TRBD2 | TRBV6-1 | CASSGPLLAGGTGELFF | TGTGCCAGCAGTGGGCCCTTACTAGCGGGAGGCACCGGGGAGCTGTTTTTT
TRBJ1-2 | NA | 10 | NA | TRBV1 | CGAGFHGYTF | TGCGGGGCCGGCTTCCATGGCTACACCTTC
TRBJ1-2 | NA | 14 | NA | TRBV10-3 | CAISESMANYGYTF | TGTGCCATCAGTGAGTCGATGGCGAACTATGGCTACACCTTC
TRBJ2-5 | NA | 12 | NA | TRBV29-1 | CSYRGVQETQYF | TGCAGCTATAGGGGGGTCCAAGAGACCCAGTACTTC
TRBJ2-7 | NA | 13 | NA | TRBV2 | CASSLGAYYEQYF | TGTGCCAGCAGTTTAGGGGCTTACTACGAGCAGTACTTC
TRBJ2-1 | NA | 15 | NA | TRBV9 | CASSVAGGKFNEQFF | TGTGCCAGCAGCGTAGCAGGGGGGAAGTTCAATGAGCAGTTCTTC